Each of the 8 T cell receptor beta chains below was sequenced from the same sample in a study of T cells in Graves' hyperthyroidism and ophthalmopathy. Amplification targeted TCR beta CDR3 regions from RNA transcripts. Using the HTBI primer set, a first-round RT-PCR was run on the TCR CDR3. TCRdb reprocessed the multiplex PCR reads via MiXCR and lists one record per CDR3 protein. The sample shows about 320,000 distinct CDR3 sequences, 16% of them seen only once. What was sequenced was blood. Every receptor here comes from a man aged 25-45 years with Graves' hyperthyroidism.

The V gene is TRBV2, the J gene TRBJ1-3, with D tentatively TRBD1 (5 bases). CDR1 is SNHLY and CDR2 is FYNNEI in the germline V gene. This CDR3 contains 16 residues. V gave up 5 bases and J gave up 3 bases, with 17 bases separating them. The CDR3 region is CASSSRLRGIGNTIYF. The CDR3 DNA reads as TGTGCCAGCAGTTCCAGATTGAGGGGCATTGGAAACACCATATATTTT.

This clonotype has a handful of counts. V is TRBV5-4 and J is TRBJ2-5; 8 bases match TRBD2. In germline, CDR1 is SGHNT, CDR2 YYREEE (reference sequence). This CDR3 has 14 amino acids. The V segment lost 3 bases and the J segment 5 bases; nucleotides outside the gene matches: 6. CDR3 coding DNA: TGTGCCAGCAGCTCACCGGGACTAGAGGAGACCCAGTACTTC. It encodes CASSSPGLEETQYF.

This clonotype was observed a few times. The chain has TRBV7-2 and TRBJ2-3; tentatively, D is TRBD2 (6 bases). The CDR3 spans 14 residues. The germline V gene encodes CDR1 SGHTA and CDR2 FQGNSA. V was cut by 5 bases and J by 4 bases, with 13 bases left in between. DNA of the CDR3: TGTGCCAGCAGCGATGCGGGATTTGCAGATACGCAGTATTTT. Protein product: CASSDAGFADTQYF.

This clonotype came up a few times. The chain has TRBV12-3 or TRBV12-4 and TRBJ2-7; D is perhaps TRBD1 or TRBD2 (5 bases each). The CDR3 runs to 14 residues. Trimming cost V 2 bases and J 5 bases, with 13 bases left between them. The DNA for the CDR3 is TGTGCCAGCAGTTTATGGGACCCCGGGAACGAGCAGTACTTC. It specifies CASSLWDPGNEQYF.

This clonotype was counted many times. The genes are TRBV7-8 and TRBJ2-5; D remains ambiguous. Deletions cut 1 base from V and 2 bases from J, with 11 bases between. The CDR3 extends over 15 amino acids. Germline V gene sequence: CDR1 SGHVS, CDR2 FQNEAQ. The CDR3 bases are TGTGCCAGCAGCTTAGTCGGGCAGCCTCAAGAGACCCAGTACTTC. Translation gives CASSLVGQPQETQYF. Combining the CDR3 with reference TRBV7-8 and TRBJ2-5 gives the whole variable domain GAGVSQSPRYKVAKRGQDVALRCDPISGHVSLFWYQQALGQGPEFLTYFQNEAQLDKSGLPSDRFFAERPEGSVSTLKIQRTQQEDSAVYLCASSLVGQPQETQYFGPGTRLLVL.

The sample holds many counts of this clonotype. The chain has TRBV7-2 and TRBJ2-2; 14 bases align to TRBD2. The V segment lost 3 bases and the J segment 9 bases; nucleotides outside the gene matches: 9. The CDR3 runs to 17 residues. In germline, CDR1 is SGHTA, CDR2 FQGNSA. The CDR3 coding sequence is TGTGCCAGCAGCTTTAGCGGGACTAGCGGGAGAACGAGGGAGCTGTTTTTT. Its protein product is CASSFSGTSGRTRELFF.

This clonotype was seen ten or more times. The chain combines TRBV5-1 with TRBJ2-2; D is possibly TRBD2 (6 bases). V was shortened by 3 bases and J by 7 bases, with 10 bases between the two germline ends. The CDR3 sequence is 13 residues long. Germline V gives CDR1 SGHRS, CDR2 YFSETQ. The CDR3 DNA reads TGCGCCAGCAGCTCGCCGGAGGGCGGGGAGCTGTTTTTT. This sequence encodes CASSSPEGGELFF.

This clonotype was seen many times. V and J are TRBV13 and TRBJ2-1; D is perhaps TRBD2 (6 bases). Per the germline V gene, CDR1 is PRHDT and CDR2 is FYEKMQ (reference sequence). V lost 5 bases, J lost 9 bases, and 17 bases lay in between. The CDR3 is 14 residues long. CDR3 region: CASSPTRTWVEQFF. The CDR3 nucleotides read TGTGCCAGCAGCCCGACTAGAACGTGGGTTGAGCAGTTCTTC.